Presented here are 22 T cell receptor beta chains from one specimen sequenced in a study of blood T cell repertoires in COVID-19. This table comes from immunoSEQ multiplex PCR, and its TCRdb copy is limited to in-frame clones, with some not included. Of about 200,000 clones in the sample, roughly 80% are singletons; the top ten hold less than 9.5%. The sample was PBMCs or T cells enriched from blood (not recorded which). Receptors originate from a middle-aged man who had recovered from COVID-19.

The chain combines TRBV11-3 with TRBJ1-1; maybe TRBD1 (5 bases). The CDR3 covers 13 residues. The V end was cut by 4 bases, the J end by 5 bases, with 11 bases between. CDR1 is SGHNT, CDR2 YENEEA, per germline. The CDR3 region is CASSYSGWTEAFF. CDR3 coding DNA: TGTGCCAGCAGCTACTCAGGGTGGACTGAAGCTTTCTTT.

DNA for the CDR3: TGCGCCAGCAGCTTGGTCGCAGGGGACGAGACCCAGTACTTC. Protein product: CASSLVAGDETQYF. The rearrangement uses TRBV5-1 and TRBJ2-5; a possible D gene is TRBD1 (6 bases). The CDR3 length is 14 residues. Germline V CDR1 and CDR2: SGHRS, YFSETQ. The V gene lost 0 bases and the J gene lost 5 bases, with 11 bases spanning the gap.

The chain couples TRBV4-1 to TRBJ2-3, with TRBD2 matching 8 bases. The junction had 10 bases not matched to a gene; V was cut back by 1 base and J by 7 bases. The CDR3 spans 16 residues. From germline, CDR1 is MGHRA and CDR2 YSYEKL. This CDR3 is CASSQGSTGGPHTQYF. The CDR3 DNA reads TGCGCCAGCAGCCAAGGCTCAACGGGGGGGCCGCATACGCAGTATTTT.

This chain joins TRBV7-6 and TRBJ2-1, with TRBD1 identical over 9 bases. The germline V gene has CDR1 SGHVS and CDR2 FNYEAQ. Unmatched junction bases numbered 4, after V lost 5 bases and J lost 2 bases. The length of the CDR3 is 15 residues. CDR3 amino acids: CASSPGQGTYNEQFF. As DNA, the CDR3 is TGTGCCAGCAGCCCGGGACAGGGTACCTACAATGAGCAGTTCTTC. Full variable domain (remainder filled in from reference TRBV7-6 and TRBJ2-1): GAGVSQSPRYKVTKRGQDVALRCDPISGHVSLYWYRQALGQGPEFLTYFNYEAQQDKSGLPNDRFSAERPEGSISTLTIQRTEQRDSAMYRCASSPGQGTYNEQFFGPGTRLTVL.

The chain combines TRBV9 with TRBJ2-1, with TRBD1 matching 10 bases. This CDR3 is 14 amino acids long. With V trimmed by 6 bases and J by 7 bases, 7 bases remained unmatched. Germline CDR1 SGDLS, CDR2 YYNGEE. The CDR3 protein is CASTRDRGSNEQFF. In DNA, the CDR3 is TGTGCCAGCACCCGGGACAGGGGAAGTAATGAGCAGTTCTTC.

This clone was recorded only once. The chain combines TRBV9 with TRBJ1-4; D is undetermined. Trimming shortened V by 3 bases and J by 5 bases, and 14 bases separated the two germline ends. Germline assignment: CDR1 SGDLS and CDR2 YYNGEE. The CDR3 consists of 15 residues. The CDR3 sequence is CASSAGPGGNEKLFF. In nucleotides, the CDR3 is TGTGCCAGCAGCGCTGGACCGGGAGGAAATGAAAAACTGTTTTTT.

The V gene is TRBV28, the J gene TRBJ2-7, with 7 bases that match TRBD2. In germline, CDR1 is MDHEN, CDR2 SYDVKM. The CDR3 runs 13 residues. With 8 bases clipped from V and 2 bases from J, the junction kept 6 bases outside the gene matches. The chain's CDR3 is CASAGVQTYEQYF. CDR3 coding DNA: TGTGCCAGCGCGGGAGTGCAAACCTACGAGCAGTACTTC.

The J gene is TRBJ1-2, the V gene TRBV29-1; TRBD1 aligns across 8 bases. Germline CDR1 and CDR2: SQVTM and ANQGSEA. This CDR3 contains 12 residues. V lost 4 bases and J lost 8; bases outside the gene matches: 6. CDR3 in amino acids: CSVGEDRGGYTF. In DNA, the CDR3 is TGCAGCGTTGGCGAAGACAGGGGCGGCTACACCTTC.

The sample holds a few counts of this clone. The CDR3 region has the DNA TGTGCCAGCAGGATTACAGGGGACTATGGCTACACCTTC. This gives the protein CASRITGDYGYTF. The chain carries TRBV28 and TRBJ1-2, with TRBD1 matching 7 bases. The CDR3 contains 13 residues. After removal of 6 bases from V and 3 bases from J, the junction contained 4 bases not matched to a gene. CDR1 is MDHEN and CDR2 is SYDVKM in the germline V gene.

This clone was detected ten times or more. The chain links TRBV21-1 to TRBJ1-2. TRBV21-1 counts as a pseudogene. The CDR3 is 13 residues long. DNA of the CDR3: TGTGCCAGCAGCAAAGAACGGGTTTGCGGCTACACCTTC. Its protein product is CASSKERVCGYTF.

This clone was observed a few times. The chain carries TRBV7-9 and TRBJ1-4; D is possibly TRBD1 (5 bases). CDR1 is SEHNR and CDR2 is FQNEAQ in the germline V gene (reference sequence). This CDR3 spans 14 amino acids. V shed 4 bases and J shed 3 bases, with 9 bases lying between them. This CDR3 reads CASSSDSSNEKLFF. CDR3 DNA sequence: TGTGCCAGCAGCTCCGACAGTTCTAATGAAAAACTGTTTTTT.

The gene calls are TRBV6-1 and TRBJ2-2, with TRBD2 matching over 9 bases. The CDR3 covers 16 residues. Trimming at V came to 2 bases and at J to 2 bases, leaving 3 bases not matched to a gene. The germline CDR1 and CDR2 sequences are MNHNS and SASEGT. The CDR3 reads CASSEFLAGNTGELFF. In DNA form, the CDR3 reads TGTGCCAGCAGTGAATTTCTAGCGGGAAACACCGGGGAGCTGTTTTTT.

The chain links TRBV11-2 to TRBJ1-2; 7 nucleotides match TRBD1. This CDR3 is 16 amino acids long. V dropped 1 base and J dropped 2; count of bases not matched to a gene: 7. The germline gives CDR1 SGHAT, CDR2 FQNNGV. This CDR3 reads CASSLGENRGNYGYTF. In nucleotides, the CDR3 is TGTGCCAGCAGCTTAGGGGAAAACAGGGGCAACTATGGCTACACCTTC.

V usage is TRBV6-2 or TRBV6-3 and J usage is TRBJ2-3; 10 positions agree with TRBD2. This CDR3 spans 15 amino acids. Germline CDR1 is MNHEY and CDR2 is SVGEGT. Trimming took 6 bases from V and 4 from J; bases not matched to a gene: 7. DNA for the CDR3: TGTGCCAGCAGCTCTAGCGGGGGTGGATCAGATACGCAGTATTTT. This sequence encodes CASSSSGGGSDTQYF.

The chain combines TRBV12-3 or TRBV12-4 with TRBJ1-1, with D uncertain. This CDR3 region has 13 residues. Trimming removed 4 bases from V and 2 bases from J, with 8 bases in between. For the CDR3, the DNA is TGTGCCAGCAGTTCCGACACCAACACTGAAGCTTTCTTT. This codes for CASSSDTNTEAFF.

CDR3 DNA sequence: TGTGCCAGCAGTTTACAGGGGGCGGTGGAGACCCAGTACTTC. It specifies CASSLQGAVETQYF. V gene TRBV2 combines with J gene TRBJ2-5; 9 positions match TRBD1. The CDR3 consists of 14 residues. The ends lost 5 bases at V and 5 bases at J; junction bases unmatched: 6. Germline V CDR1 and CDR2: SNHLY, FYNNEI.

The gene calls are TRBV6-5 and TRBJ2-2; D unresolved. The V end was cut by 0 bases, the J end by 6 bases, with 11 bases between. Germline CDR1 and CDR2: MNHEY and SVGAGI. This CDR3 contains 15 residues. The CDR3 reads CASSYSPALSGELFF. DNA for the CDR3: TGTGCCAGCAGTTACTCTCCCGCACTCTCCGGGGAGCTGTTTTTT.

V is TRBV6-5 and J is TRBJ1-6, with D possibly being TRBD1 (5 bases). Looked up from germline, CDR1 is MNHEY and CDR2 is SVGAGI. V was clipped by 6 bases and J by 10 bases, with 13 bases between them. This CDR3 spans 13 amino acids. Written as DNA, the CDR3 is TGTGCCAGCAGACAGGCCTCCGGGTCACCCCTCCACTTT. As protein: CASRQASGSPLHF.

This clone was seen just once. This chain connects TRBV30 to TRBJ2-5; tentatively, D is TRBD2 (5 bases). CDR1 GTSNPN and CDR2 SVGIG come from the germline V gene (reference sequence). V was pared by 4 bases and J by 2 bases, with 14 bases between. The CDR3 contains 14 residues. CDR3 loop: CAWNVGGNQETQYF. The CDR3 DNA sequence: TGTGCCTGGAACGTAGGAGGAAATCAAGAGACCCAGTACTTC.

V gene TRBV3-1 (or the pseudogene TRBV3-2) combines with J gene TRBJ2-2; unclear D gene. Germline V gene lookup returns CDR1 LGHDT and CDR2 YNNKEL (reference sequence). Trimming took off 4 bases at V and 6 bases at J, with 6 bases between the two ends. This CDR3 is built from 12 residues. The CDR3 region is CASSLYSGELFF. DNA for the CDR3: TGTGCCAGCAGCCTTTATTCCGGGGAGCTGTTTTTT.

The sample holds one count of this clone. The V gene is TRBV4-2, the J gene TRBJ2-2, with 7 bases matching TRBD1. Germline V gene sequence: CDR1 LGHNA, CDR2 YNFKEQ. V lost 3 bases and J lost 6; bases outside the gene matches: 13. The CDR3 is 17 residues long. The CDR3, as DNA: TGTGCCAGCAGCCAGCTATGGGAGTTTCAGGGGGCCGGGGAGCTGTTTTTT. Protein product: CASSQLWEFQGAGELFF.

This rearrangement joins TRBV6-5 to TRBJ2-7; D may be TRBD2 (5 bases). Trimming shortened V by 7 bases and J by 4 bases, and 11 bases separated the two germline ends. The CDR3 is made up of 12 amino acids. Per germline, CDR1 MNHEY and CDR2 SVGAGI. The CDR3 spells CASMGEGYEQYF. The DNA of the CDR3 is TGTGCCAGCATGGGAGAGGGTTACGAGCAGTACTTC.